These T cell receptor beta chains were read from a single sample in a study of blood T cell repertoires in COVID-19. Profiled with immunoSEQ multiplex PCR; TCRdb holds only in-frame clones, not every one. This sample has over 200,000 clones, with about 83% found just once. The source material was peripheral blood. The receptors were sampled from a woman aged 40 to 49 with active or convalescent COVID-19. The CDR3 runs from the conserved cysteine through the conserved F or W. Fields, in order: V gene, clone size, J gene, D gene, CDR3 DNA, CDR3 protein. A D gene is named only where the DNA matches it firmly. Clone size is shown for a subset of rows, as once, few, many or a class of expanded clone.

v_call: TRBV18; clone_size: once; j_call: TRBJ2-3; d_call: .; cdr3_nt: TGTGCCAGCTCACCGGCCCGAAGCACAGATACGCAGTATTTT; cdr3_aa: CASSPARSTDTQYF
v_call: TRBV6-5; clone_size: .; j_call: TRBJ1-5; d_call: .; cdr3_nt: TGTGCTGAGCATGGGGGGGGCAATCAGCCCCAGCATTTT; cdr3_aa: CAEHGGGNQPQHF
v_call: TRBV9; clone_size: .; j_call: TRBJ1-2; d_call: TRBD1; cdr3_nt: TGTGCCAGCAGCGACCGGGACAGGGCACATGGCTACACCTTC; cdr3_aa: CASSDRDRAHGYTF
v_call: TRBV14; clone_size: once; j_call: TRBJ1-1; d_call: .; cdr3_nt: TGTGCCAGCAGCTGGGGGGTGAACACTGAAGCTTTCTTT; cdr3_aa: CASSWGVNTEAFF
v_call: TRBV3-1/TRBV3-2; clone_size: .; j_call: TRBJ1-6; d_call: .; cdr3_nt: TGTGCCAGCAGCCAAGACGGCCTCCCTCTCGGGAATTCACCCCTCCACTTT; cdr3_aa: CASSQDGLPLGNSPLHF
v_call: TRBV7-2; clone_size: .; j_call: TRBJ1-1; d_call: .; cdr3_nt: TGTGCCAGCAGCTTTGGACTTTCTTTGAACACTGAAGCTTTCTTT; cdr3_aa: CASSFGLSLNTEAFF
v_call: TRBV6-2/TRBV6-3; clone_size: .; j_call: TRBJ2-2; d_call: .; cdr3_nt: TGTGCCAGCAGTCCGCGCTCAGGGGTTCGCAACACCGGGGAGCTGTTTTTT; cdr3_aa: CASSPRSGVRNTGELFF
v_call: TRBV5-1; clone_size: .; j_call: TRBJ1-5; d_call: .; cdr3_nt: TGCGCCAGCAGCTTAGAGACTAATCAGCCCCAGCATTTT; cdr3_aa: CASSLETNQPQHF
v_call: TRBV28; clone_size: .; j_call: TRBJ1-2; d_call: .; cdr3_nt: TGTGCCAGCAGTTTAGGTACTTCAGGGGACTATGGCTACACCTTC; cdr3_aa: CASSLGTSGDYGYTF
v_call: TRBV6-5; clone_size: .; j_call: TRBJ1-3; d_call: .; cdr3_nt: TGTGCCAGCAACAGAGACCCCTCTCGAAACACCATATATTTT; cdr3_aa: CASNRDPSRNTIYF
v_call: TRBV29-1; clone_size: .; j_call: TRBJ1-2; d_call: TRBD1; cdr3_nt: TGCAGCGCTACGGGACAGATCTATGGCTACACCTTC; cdr3_aa: CSATGQIYGYTF
v_call: TRBV7-3; clone_size: .; j_call: TRBJ2-5; d_call: TRBD2; cdr3_nt: TGTGCCAGCAGCTCGGGACTAGCGGGGGGCTTCCAAGAGACCCAGTACTTC; cdr3_aa: CASSSGLAGGFQETQYF
v_call: TRBV28; clone_size: .; j_call: TRBJ2-7; d_call: TRBD2; cdr3_nt: TGTGCCAGCAGCCGGGACGGGGGGGGCTACGAGCAGTACTTC; cdr3_aa: CASSRDGGGYEQYF
v_call: TRBV28; clone_size: once; j_call: TRBJ2-3; d_call: TRBD1; cdr3_nt: TGTGCCAGCAGAGCCAGGGGGCCTGCAGATACGCAGTATTTT; cdr3_aa: CASRARGPADTQYF
v_call: TRBV9; clone_size: .; j_call: TRBJ2-4; d_call: .; cdr3_nt: TGTGCCAGCAGCCTTGACGCGGTCAAAAACATTCAGTACTTC; cdr3_aa: CASSLDAVKNIQYF
v_call: TRBV6-5; clone_size: .; j_call: TRBJ2-3; d_call: .; cdr3_nt: TGTGCCAGCAGTTACTCCTCAGGGCCCACAGATACGCAGTATTTT; cdr3_aa: CASSYSSGPTDTQYF
v_call: TRBV7-8; clone_size: .; j_call: TRBJ1-1; d_call: TRBD1; cdr3_nt: TGTGCCAGCAGCTCCTGGACAGGGGTCGGCATGAACACTGAAGCTTTCTTT; cdr3_aa: CASSSWTGVGMNTEAFF
v_call: TRBV4-1; clone_size: .; j_call: TRBJ1-2; d_call: .; cdr3_nt: TGCGCCAGCAGCCAGGCGTACACCGGAGTAGGCTACACCTTC; cdr3_aa: CASSQAYTGVGYTF
v_call: TRBV4-2; clone_size: .; j_call: TRBJ2-1; d_call: TRBD2; cdr3_nt: TGTGCCAGCAGCCAAGAGAGCGGGGGGGCCTACAATGAGCAGTTCTTC; cdr3_aa: CASSQESGGAYNEQFF
v_call: TRBV11-3; clone_size: .; j_call: TRBJ2-3; d_call: TRBD2; cdr3_nt: TGTGCCAGCAGCCCTGGGAGGGGCACAGATACGCAGTATTTT; cdr3_aa: CASSPGRGTDTQYF
v_call: TRBV7-9; clone_size: .; j_call: TRBJ2-7; d_call: TRBD2; cdr3_nt: TGTGCCAGCAGTTCAAGTAGCGGGAGGCCCGAGTACGAGCAGTACTTC; cdr3_aa: CASSSSSGRPEYEQYF
v_call: TRBV24-1; clone_size: .; j_call: TRBJ1-2; d_call: .; cdr3_nt: TGTGCCACCAGTGATAAATCCTCCTATGGCTACACCTTC; cdr3_aa: CATSDKSSYGYTF
v_call: TRBV18; clone_size: .; j_call: TRBJ1-1; d_call: .; cdr3_nt: TGTGCCAGCTCACCACTCGGGGGGCGCGACACTGAAGCTTTCTTT; cdr3_aa: CASSPLGGRDTEAFF
v_call: TRBV15; clone_size: .; j_call: TRBJ2-5; d_call: .; cdr3_nt: TGTGCCACCAGCAGAGATGACATACAAGAGACCCAGTACTTC; cdr3_aa: CATSRDDIQETQYF